This entry lists 23 T cell receptor beta chains sequenced from one sample in a study of cytomegalovirus exposure and HLA in healthy donors. This table comes from immunoSEQ multiplex PCR, and its TCRdb copy is limited to in-frame clones, with some not included. The profile shows about 110,000 clones, 70% to 90% of them singletons. The sequenced material came from PBMCs. These receptors were taken from a woman aged 25 to 39 in good health and CMV-seropositive.

The rearrangement uses TRBV5-5 and TRBJ1-1, with 7 bases fitting TRBD1. Looked up from germline, CDR1 is SGHKS and CDR2 is YYEKEE (reference sequence). The CDR3 consists of 15 residues. Trimming cost V 3 bases and J 3 bases; bases outside gene matches: 8. Here the CDR3 DNA reads TGTGCCAGCAGCTCCAGGGGGTATTCGGACACTGAAGCTTTCTTT. Translated: CASSSRGYSDTEAFF.

J is TRBJ2-3 and V is TRBV9, with D uncertain. The V end lost 4 bases, the J end lost 0 bases, and 6 bases lay between the germline ends. Germline CDR1 reads SGDLS; CDR2 reads YYNGEE. This CDR3 has 13 residues. The CDR3 region is CASSSQSTDTQYF. The DNA of the CDR3 is TGTGCCAGCAGCTCTCAGAGCACAGATACGCAGTATTTT.

This clone has only one observation. The rearrangement uses TRBV5-1 and TRBJ1-2; 7 bases align to TRBD1. The CDR3 length is 15 residues. Germline V CDR1 and CDR2: SGHRS, YFSETQ. V shed 1 base, J shed 0 bases, and the junction held 3 bases outside the gene matches. The CDR3 coding sequence is TGCGCCAGCAGCTTGACAGGGGTCCCTAACTATGGCTACACCTTC. It specifies CASSLTGVPNYGYTF. Drawing the rest from reference TRBV5-1 and TRBJ1-2, the complete variable domain is KAGVTQTPRYLIKTRGQQVTLSCSPISGHRSVSWYQQTPGQGLQFLFEYFSETQRNKGNFPGRFSGRQFSNSRSEMNVSTLELGDSALYLCASSLTGVPNYGYTFGSGTRLTVV.

The J gene is TRBJ1-2, the V gene TRBV6-6; 8 positions agree with TRBD1. The CDR3 covers 14 residues. CDR1 MNHNY and CDR2 SVGAGI come from the germline V gene (reference sequence). Unmatched junction bases numbered 10, after V lost 5 bases and J lost 8 bases. The CDR3 DNA is TGTGCCAGCAGTGACATTACAGGGGGACCCGGCTACACCTTC. Translating it yields CASSDITGGPGYTF.

Only one count was recorded for this clone. V gene TRBV6-5 combines with J gene TRBJ1-5; D unclear. V lost 6 bases to trimming and J lost 6 bases, with 15 bases between them. The CDR3 consists of 14 residues. Germline CDR1 reads MNHEY; CDR2 reads SVGAGI. The CDR3 DNA reads as TGTGCCAGCAGAAGGACCTCGGGATCTCAGCCCCAGCATTTT. Encoded protein: CASRRTSGSQPQHF.

This rearrangement joins TRBV9 to TRBJ1-1; D is unclear. The CDR3 runs to 14 residues. Germline CDR1 reads SGDLS; CDR2 reads YYNGEE. V lost 2 bases and J lost 0, with 8 bases in between. The CDR3 DNA is TGTGCCAGCAGCGTTGGAACTATGAACACTGAAGCTTTCTTT. Residues: CASSVGTMNTEAFF. Full variable domain (rest looked up from reference TRBV9 and TRBJ1-1): DSGVTQTPKHLITATGQRVTLRCSPRSGDLSVYWYQQSLDQGLQFLIQYYNGEERAKGNILERFSAQQFPDLHSELNLSSLELGDSALYFCASSVGTMNTEAFFGQGTRLTVV.

The chain has TRBV4-3 and TRBJ2-1; 10 nucleotides match TRBD2. This CDR3 is built from 18 residues. Trimming cost V 0 bases and J 4 bases; bases outside gene matches: 9. Germline CDR1 is LGHNA and CDR2 is YSLEER. In nucleotides, the CDR3 is TGCGCCAGCAGCCAAGACCCTCCCCCTAGCGGGAGTTACAATGAGCAGTTCTTC. It specifies CASSQDPPPSGSYNEQFF.

This clone was observed a few times. J is TRBJ1-2 and V is TRBV2; 10 positions agree with TRBD1. Germline trimming cut 6 bases from V and 7 bases from J; bases unmatched to any gene: 2. This CDR3 comprises 12 residues. Germline-derived CDR1 and CDR2 are SNHLY and FYNNEI. In DNA, the CDR3 is TGTGCCAGCAGGACAGGGGGCGTTGGCTACACCTTC. Translating gives CASRTGGVGYTF.

Concerning this clone itself: The sample has other DNA sequences that encode this CDR3 too. CDR3 nucleotide sequence: TGTGCCAGCAGTGAAGCTAGCGGGGGGTTTTACAATGAGCAGTTCTTC. Translating gives CASSEASGGFYNEQFF. V is TRBV2 and J is TRBJ2-1; 10 bases fit TRBD2. Trimming at V came to 0 bases and at J to 4 bases, leaving 3 bases not matched to a gene. The CDR3 extends over 16 amino acids. The germline CDR1 and CDR2 sequences are SNHLY and FYNNEI.

V is TRBV30 and J is TRBJ2-7; 8 bases align to TRBD1. The ends lost 2 bases at V and 5 bases at J; junction bases unmatched: 20. Germline loops: CDR1 GTSNPN, CDR2 SVGIG (reference sequence). The CDR3 is made up of 18 amino acids. CDR3 loop: CAWSKRNAGGLGRHEQYF. In nucleotides, the CDR3 is TGTGCCTGGAGTAAACGAAACGCAGGGGGCCTTGGGCGGCACGAGCAGTACTTC. The full variable domain, completed using reference TRBV30 and TRBJ2-7, is SQTIHQWPATLVQPVGSPLSLECTVEGTSNPNLYWYRQAAGRGLQLLFYSVGIGQISSEVPQNLSASRPQDRQFILSSKKLLLSDSGFYLCAWSKRNAGGLGRHEQYFGPGTRLTVT.

The chain couples TRBV7-9 to TRBJ2-3, with TRBD1 matching over 7 bases. There are 16 residues in the CDR3. Germline V gene lookup returns CDR1 SEHNR and CDR2 FQNEAQ (reference sequence). The trim removed 1 base at V and 1 base at J, leaving 5 bases unmatched. CDR3 nucleotide sequence: TGTGCCAGCAGCTTAGGGGGACAGCTAGGCACAGATACGCAGTATTTT. Translating it yields CASSLGGQLGTDTQYF.

The chain carries TRBV7-2 and TRBJ2-7, with D possibly matching TRBD1 (6 bases). The CDR3 is 14 amino acids. Germline values: CDR1 SGHTA, CDR2 FQGNSA. V was clipped by 1 base and J by 2 bases, with 9 bases between them. The CDR3 DNA reads TGTGCCAGCAGCTTAGAGGGGGACGCCTACGAGCAGTACTTC. This sequence encodes CASSLEGDAYEQYF. The variable domain in full, with the rest retrieved from reference TRBV7-2 and TRBJ2-7, is GAGVSQSPSNKVTEKGKDVELRCDPISGHTALYWYRQSLGQGLEFLIYFQGNSAPDKSGLPSDRFSAERTGGSVSTLTIQRTQQEDSAVYLCASSLEGDAYEQYFGPGTRLTVT.

This clone appeared a single time. The chain joins TRBV4-2 to TRBJ2-3; 8 nucleotides align to TRBD2. V lost 5 bases and J lost 2; bases outside the gene matches: 6. This CDR3 is 15 amino acids long. Germline CDR1 and CDR2: LGHNA and YNFKEQ. The CDR3 loop is CASSTRGGFTDTQYF. The CDR3 nucleotides are TGTGCCAGCAGCACACGGGGGGGCTTCACAGATACGCAGTATTTT.

V and J are TRBV6-6 and TRBJ2-1, with D maybe TRBD2 (6 bases). Germline V gene sequence: CDR1 MNHNY, CDR2 SVGAGI (reference sequence). There are 15 residues in the CDR3. Deletions cut 0 bases from V and 6 bases from J, with 12 bases between. The CDR3: CASSYSVGLSNEQFF. CDR3 sequence (DNA): TGTGCCAGCAGTTACTCGGTGGGACTGAGCAATGAGCAGTTCTTC.

The rearrangement joins TRBV29-1 to TRBJ2-7; 7 nucleotides agree with TRBD1. CDR3 length: 13 residues. V trimming: 4 bases; J trimming: 6 bases; junction bases outside the gene matches: 9. CDR1 SQVTM and CDR2 ANQGSEA come from the germline V gene. The CDR3 DNA is TGCAGCGTTGTTGCAGGGGGATATAGCGAGCAGTACTTC. Its translation is CSVVAGGYSEQYF.

This clone showed up many times. The V call is TRBV2, the J call TRBJ1-1; 8 positions agree with TRBD1. Germline loops: CDR1 SNHLY, CDR2 FYNNEI. The CDR3 contains 15 residues. The V and J ends lost 3 bases and 1 base, in that order; junction bases with no gene match: 4. The CDR3 DNA sequence: TGTGCCAGCAGTGATTCAGGGGGCCAGAACACTGAAGCTTTCTTT. Protein sequence: CASSDSGGQNTEAFF.

The rearrangement links TRBV7-6 to TRBJ2-7, with D perhaps matching TRBD1 (6 bases). Trimming took off 5 bases at V and 5 bases at J, with 13 bases between the two ends. Germline lookup yields CDR1 SGHVS and CDR2 FNYEAQ. The CDR3 has 13 amino acids. The CDR3 is CASSPGAVNEQYF. CDR3 nucleotide sequence: TGTGCCAGCAGCCCAGGGGCCGTCAACGAGCAGTACTTC.

The rearrangement uses TRBV7-3 and TRBJ2-2, with 9 bases matching TRBD1. Germline assignment: CDR1 SGHTA and CDR2 FQGTGA. This CDR3 spans 18 amino acids. Trimming took 1 base from V and 3 from J; bases not matched to a gene: 9. The CDR3: CASSLKPRRDRDTGELFF. In nucleotides, the CDR3 is TGTGCCAGCAGCTTAAAACCCCGTCGGGACAGGGACACCGGGGAGCTGTTTTTT.

The gene calls are TRBV25-1 and TRBJ2-3, with 7 nucleotides matching TRBD1. The CDR3 totals 13 residues. The germline CDR1 and CDR2 sequences are MGHDK and SYGVNS. V lost 4 bases, J lost 5 bases, and 3 bases stayed unmatched. The DNA of the CDR3 is TGTGCCAGCAGTGGGTACAGGGGAGATACGCAGTATTTT. This translates into CASSGYRGDTQYF. Using reference TRBV25-1 and TRBJ2-3 for the parts outside the CDR3, the full variable domain is EADIYQTPRYLVIGTGKKITLECSQTMGHDKMYWYQQDPGMELHLIHYSYGVNSTEKGDLSSESTVSRIRTEHFPLTLESARPSHTSQYLCASSGYRGDTQYFGPGTRLTVL.

The chain joins TRBV2 to TRBJ1-4; 8 bases align to TRBD1. After removal of 0 bases from V and 7 bases from J, the junction contained 7 bases not matched to a gene. The germline gives CDR1 SNHLY, CDR2 FYNNEI. The CDR3 loop spans 16 amino acids. In nucleotides, the CDR3 is TGTGCCAGCAGTGAAGCGATTCAGGGGGCGCGTGAAAAACTGTTTTTT. Encoded protein: CASSEAIQGAREKLFF.

The chain carries TRBV9 and TRBJ2-3, with a weak D call TRBD1 (5 bases). This CDR3 comprises 16 residues. Germline loops: CDR1 SGDLS, CDR2 YYNGEE. V lost 2 bases to trimming and J lost 2 bases, with 15 bases between them. Written as DNA, the CDR3 is TGTGCCAGCAGCGTCGGTTCGGACACAAACACAGATACGCAGTATTTT. Its translation: CASSVGSDTNTDTQYF.

The chain couples TRBV6-6 to TRBJ1-2, with 12 bases identical to TRBD1. Germline CDR1 is MNHNY and CDR2 is SVGAGI (reference sequence). V shed 9 bases, J shed 7 bases, and the junction held 9 bases outside the gene matches. The CDR3 is made up of 14 amino acids. DNA of the CDR3: TGTGCCAGAGGGGACAGGGGGCTTCTCGGTGGCTACACCTTC. Its protein is CARGDRGLLGGYTF.

This chain uses TRBV4-3 with TRBJ2-7; possibly TRBD2 for D (6 bases). Trimming cost V 0 bases and J 0 bases, with 12 bases left between them. CDR3 size: 16 residues. Germline V gene data show CDR1 as LGHNA and CDR2 as YSLEER. The CDR3, as DNA: TGCGCCAGCAGCCAAGATACTAGCACCGTCTCCTACGAGCAGTACTTC. Protein product: CASSQDTSTVSYEQYF.